Listed below are T cell receptor beta chains from one sample, sequenced in a study of shared clonotypes between healthy human individuals. Repertoires were generated with immunoSEQ multiplex PCR, while TCRdb's copy carries only in-frame clones and drops some. The table has about 800,000 clones, just over 95% seen once. What was sequenced was naive CD8+ T cells sorted from blood. The receptors here all came from a man between 25 and 39 years old in good health. Both conserved end residues are part of each CDR3. D genes are given only for firm matches. Some rows have no size entry. The others give once, few or many, or a class for an expanded clone.

v_call: TRBV6-6; clone_size: NA; d_call: NA; j_call: TRBJ1-2; cdr3_aa: CASSYLRADVNYGYTF; cdr3_nt: TGTGCCAGCAGTTACCTTCGGGCAGACGTAAACTATGGCTACACCTTC
v_call: TRBV10-1; clone_size: NA; d_call: NA; j_call: TRBJ2-7; cdr3_aa: CASSDSEGVAWREQYF; cdr3_nt: TGCGCCAGCAGTGATTCTGAAGGGGTGGCCTGGCGCGAGCAGTACTTC
v_call: TRBV28; clone_size: NA; d_call: NA; j_call: TRBJ2-3; cdr3_aa: CASSLDRESTDTQYF; cdr3_nt: TGTGCCAGCAGTTTAGACCGTGAGAGCACAGATACGCAGTATTTT
v_call: TRBV15; clone_size: NA; d_call: TRBD2; j_call: TRBJ2-5; cdr3_aa: CATSSLAGAQETQYF; cdr3_nt: TGTGCCACCAGCAGCTTAGCGGGCGCCCAAGAGACCCAGTACTTC
v_call: TRBV29-1; clone_size: NA; d_call: TRBD2; j_call: TRBJ2-3; cdr3_aa: CSVDGAGGSPDTQYF; cdr3_nt: TGCAGCGTTGACGGAGCGGGAGGGTCCCCAGATACGCAGTATTTT
v_call: TRBV9; clone_size: NA; d_call: TRBD1; j_call: TRBJ2-1; cdr3_aa: CASSANRDRGRYNEQFF; cdr3_nt: TGTGCCAGCAGCGCGAACCGGGACAGGGGTCGGTACAATGAGCAGTTCTTC
v_call: TRBV19; clone_size: NA; d_call: NA; j_call: TRBJ1-5; cdr3_aa: CASSIRGDRINQPQHF; cdr3_nt: TGTGCCAGTAGTATCAGAGGAGACAGGATCAATCAGCCCCAGCATTTT
v_call: TRBV7-3; clone_size: NA; d_call: TRBD1; j_call: TRBJ2-7; cdr3_aa: CASSTPGQGTTYEQYF; cdr3_nt: TGTGCCAGCAGCACACCGGGACAGGGGACGACCTACGAGCAGTACTTC
v_call: TRBV5-8; clone_size: NA; d_call: NA; j_call: TRBJ1-1; cdr3_aa: CASSSIFGGNTEAFF; cdr3_nt: TGTGCCAGCAGCTCGATCTTTGGGGGGAACACTGAAGCTTTCTTT
v_call: TRBV10-3; clone_size: few; d_call: NA; j_call: TRBJ2-7; cdr3_aa: CAISESKGEQYF; cdr3_nt: TGTGCCATCAGTGAGTCGAAGGGCGAGCAGTACTTC
v_call: TRBV6-4; clone_size: NA; d_call: TRBD1; j_call: TRBJ2-5; cdr3_aa: CARGPSGGTGETQYF; cdr3_nt: TGTGCCAGAGGTCCCTCAGGGGGCACCGGGGAGACCCAGTACTTC
v_call: TRBV6-5; clone_size: NA; d_call: NA; j_call: TRBJ1-5; cdr3_aa: CASSYFQGSNQPQHF; cdr3_nt: TGTGCCAGCAGTTACTTTCAGGGAAGCAATCAGCCCCAGCATTTT
v_call: TRBV5-1; clone_size: NA; d_call: TRBD1; j_call: TRBJ1-4; cdr3_aa: CASRPGQGGEKLFF; cdr3_nt: TGCGCCAGCAGACCGGGACAGGGTGGTGAAAAACTGTTTTTT
v_call: TRBV28; clone_size: NA; d_call: NA; j_call: TRBJ2-7; cdr3_aa: CASSFYGSLPYEQYF; cdr3_nt: TGTGCCAGCAGTTTCTACGGGTCCTTGCCCTACGAGCAGTACTTC
v_call: TRBV27; clone_size: NA; d_call: TRBD2; j_call: TRBJ2-3; cdr3_aa: CASSQQTSGRVDTQYF; cdr3_nt: TGTGCCAGCAGCCAACAGACTAGCGGGAGGGTAGATACGCAGTATTTT
v_call: TRBV5-1; clone_size: once; d_call: TRBD1; j_call: TRBJ1-2; cdr3_aa: CASSSTGAGGYTF; cdr3_nt: TGCGCCAGCAGCAGTACAGGGGCTGGTGGCTACACCTTC
v_call: TRBV5-4; clone_size: NA; d_call: NA; j_call: TRBJ2-1; cdr3_aa: CASSLDYSSYNEQFF; cdr3_nt: TGTGCCAGCAGCTTGGACTACAGCTCCTACAATGAGCAGTTCTTC
v_call: TRBV7-9; clone_size: NA; d_call: TRBD1; j_call: TRBJ1-1; cdr3_aa: CASSGGQGAEAFF; cdr3_nt: TGTGCCAGCAGCGGTGGACAGGGGGCTGAAGCTTTCTTT
v_call: TRBV10-2; clone_size: NA; d_call: NA; j_call: TRBJ2-7; cdr3_aa: CASSESMAYEQYF; cdr3_nt: TGCGCCAGCAGTGAGTCGATGGCCTACGAGCAGTACTTC
v_call: TRBV5-1; clone_size: NA; d_call: TRBD2; j_call: TRBJ2-5; cdr3_aa: CASSLAASGGYQETQYF; cdr3_nt: TGCGCCAGCAGCTTGGCAGCTAGCGGAGGGTACCAAGAGACCCAGTACTTC
v_call: TRBV5-1; clone_size: NA; d_call: TRBD1; j_call: TRBJ1-2; cdr3_aa: CASSADRARNYGYTF; cdr3_nt: TGCGCCAGCAGCGCAGACAGGGCAAGAAACTATGGCTACACCTTC
v_call: TRBV11-2; clone_size: NA; d_call: NA; j_call: TRBJ2-5; cdr3_aa: CASSQQGHETQYF; cdr3_nt: TGTGCCAGCAGCCAACAGGGCCACGAGACCCAGTACTTC
v_call: TRBV11-2; clone_size: NA; d_call: NA; j_call: TRBJ2-1; cdr3_aa: CASSPPTRFYNEQFF; cdr3_nt: TGTGCCAGCAGTCCCCCGACTCGTTTCTACAATGAGCAGTTCTTC
v_call: TRBV14; clone_size: NA; d_call: NA; j_call: TRBJ2-1; cdr3_aa: CASSQTGNNEQFF; cdr3_nt: TGTGCCAGCAGCCAGACAGGAAACAATGAGCAGTTCTTC
v_call: TRBV7-2; clone_size: NA; d_call: NA; j_call: TRBJ2-2; cdr3_aa: CASSPSSRTGELFF; cdr3_nt: TGTGCCAGCAGCCCGTCTAGCCGTACCGGGGAGCTGTTTTTT
v_call: TRBV29-1; clone_size: once; d_call: NA; j_call: TRBJ2-1; cdr3_aa: CSGSLGEYNEQFF; cdr3_nt: TGCAGCGGATCACTAGGAGAATACAATGAGCAGTTCTTC
v_call: TRBV7-8; clone_size: NA; d_call: NA; j_call: TRBJ2-1; cdr3_aa: CASSWPERDQFTYNEQFF; cdr3_nt: TGTGCCAGCAGCTGGCCTGAGAGGGATCAATTTACCTACAATGAGCAGTTCTTC
v_call: TRBV29-1; clone_size: once; d_call: NA; j_call: TRBJ2-7; cdr3_aa: CSVEGRNNYEQYF; cdr3_nt: TGCAGCGTTGAGGGACGGAATAACTACGAGCAGTACTTC
v_call: TRBV4-1; clone_size: NA; d_call: NA; j_call: TRBJ2-1; cdr3_aa: CASSQDRDSYNEQFF; cdr3_nt: TGCGCCAGCAGCCAAGACCGGGACTCCTACAATGAGCAGTTCTTC
v_call: TRBV10-2; clone_size: NA; d_call: NA; j_call: TRBJ2-1; cdr3_aa: CASRTGGPINEQFF; cdr3_nt: TGCGCCAGCAGAACAGGTGGCCCGATTAATGAGCAGTTCTTC
v_call: TRBV27; clone_size: NA; d_call: TRBD2; j_call: TRBJ2-1; cdr3_aa: CASSKTPGLAGRYNEQFF; cdr3_nt: TGTGCCAGCAGTAAGACCCCGGGGCTAGCGGGAAGGTATAATGAGCAGTTCTTC
v_call: TRBV7-5; clone_size: NA; d_call: NA; j_call: TRBJ1-2; cdr3_aa: CVRSLVPYGYTF; cdr3_nt: TGTGTCAGAAGCTTAGTTCCGTATGGCTACACCTTC
v_call: TRBV7-9; clone_size: once; d_call: NA; j_call: TRBJ2-1; cdr3_aa: CASSLVAGEQFF; cdr3_nt: TGTGCCAGCAGCTTAGTGGCAGGGGAGCAGTTCTTC
v_call: TRBV7-9; clone_size: NA; d_call: TRBD2; j_call: TRBJ2-1; cdr3_aa: CASSSPGERDFNFEQFF; cdr3_nt: TGTGCCAGCAGCTCCCCGGGGGAGCGGGACTTTAATTTTGAGCAGTTCTTC
v_call: TRBV7-9; clone_size: NA; d_call: NA; j_call: TRBJ2-1; cdr3_aa: CASSLVSQGREQFF; cdr3_nt: TGTGCCAGCAGCTTAGTTAGTCAGGGCAGGGAGCAGTTCTTC
v_call: TRBV29-1; clone_size: NA; d_call: NA; j_call: TRBJ2-7; cdr3_aa: CSVLDFLNEQYF; cdr3_nt: TGCAGCGTTTTAGACTTTCTCAACGAGCAGTACTTC
v_call: TRBV28; clone_size: NA; d_call: NA; j_call: TRBJ2-7; cdr3_aa: CASSFYFTGTPSYEQYF; cdr3_nt: TGTGCCAGCAGTTTCTACTTCACCGGGACACCCTCCTACGAGCAGTACTTC
v_call: TRBV6-1; clone_size: NA; d_call: TRBD2; j_call: TRBJ2-2; cdr3_aa: CASSEGLAANTGELFF; cdr3_nt: TGTGCCAGCAGTGAAGGACTAGCGGCTAACACCGGGGAGCTGTTTTTT
v_call: TRBV29-1; clone_size: NA; d_call: NA; j_call: TRBJ2-1; cdr3_aa: CSVAMGAGEQFF; cdr3_nt: TGCAGCGTTGCGATGGGGGCCGGTGAGCAGTTCTTC
v_call: TRBV6-4; clone_size: NA; d_call: NA; j_call: TRBJ2-1; cdr3_aa: CASSDADNEQFF; cdr3_nt: TGTGCCAGCAGTGACGCTGACAATGAGCAGTTCTTC
v_call: TRBV9; clone_size: once; d_call: TRBD2; j_call: TRBJ2-1; cdr3_aa: CASSAAGAYNEQFF; cdr3_nt: TGTGCCAGCAGCGCAGCGGGGGCCTACAATGAGCAGTTCTTC
v_call: TRBV27; clone_size: NA; d_call: TRBD1; j_call: TRBJ1-1; cdr3_aa: CASSWTGNTEAFF; cdr3_nt: TGTGCCAGCAGCTGGACAGGGAACACTGAAGCTTTCTTT
v_call: TRBV5-4; clone_size: NA; d_call: NA; j_call: TRBJ2-2; cdr3_aa: CASSLDPGNTGELFF; cdr3_nt: TGTGCCAGCAGCTTGGACCCAGGGAACACCGGGGAGCTGTTTTTT
v_call: TRBV11-3; clone_size: few; d_call: TRBD2; j_call: TRBJ2-1; cdr3_aa: CASSFLAESSYNEQFF; cdr3_nt: TGTGCCAGCAGCTTTCTAGCGGAGAGCTCCTACAATGAGCAGTTCTTC
v_call: TRBV7-3; clone_size: NA; d_call: TRBD2; j_call: TRBJ2-2; cdr3_aa: CASSSRLAGAPGELFF; cdr3_nt: TGTGCCAGCAGCTCCAGACTAGCGGGAGCCCCCGGGGAGCTGTTTTTT
v_call: TRBV4-1; clone_size: NA; d_call: NA; j_call: TRBJ2-7; cdr3_aa: CASSQDPAHTYEQYF; cdr3_nt: TGCGCCAGCAGCCAAGATCCAGCTCATACCTACGAGCAGTACTTC
v_call: TRBV6-5; clone_size: NA; d_call: NA; j_call: TRBJ1-4; cdr3_aa: CASSYSPNEKLFF; cdr3_nt: TGTGCCAGCAGTTACTCGCCAAATGAAAAACTGTTTTTT
v_call: TRBV7-9; clone_size: NA; d_call: TRBD1; j_call: TRBJ2-2; cdr3_aa: CASSWGQPGELFF; cdr3_nt: TGTGCCAGCAGCTGGGGACAGCCCGGGGAGCTGTTTTTT
v_call: TRBV9; clone_size: NA; d_call: NA; j_call: TRBJ1-1; cdr3_aa: CASSVEPSSIEAFF; cdr3_nt: TGTGCCAGCAGCGTAGAGCCCTCATCTATTGAAGCTTTCTTT